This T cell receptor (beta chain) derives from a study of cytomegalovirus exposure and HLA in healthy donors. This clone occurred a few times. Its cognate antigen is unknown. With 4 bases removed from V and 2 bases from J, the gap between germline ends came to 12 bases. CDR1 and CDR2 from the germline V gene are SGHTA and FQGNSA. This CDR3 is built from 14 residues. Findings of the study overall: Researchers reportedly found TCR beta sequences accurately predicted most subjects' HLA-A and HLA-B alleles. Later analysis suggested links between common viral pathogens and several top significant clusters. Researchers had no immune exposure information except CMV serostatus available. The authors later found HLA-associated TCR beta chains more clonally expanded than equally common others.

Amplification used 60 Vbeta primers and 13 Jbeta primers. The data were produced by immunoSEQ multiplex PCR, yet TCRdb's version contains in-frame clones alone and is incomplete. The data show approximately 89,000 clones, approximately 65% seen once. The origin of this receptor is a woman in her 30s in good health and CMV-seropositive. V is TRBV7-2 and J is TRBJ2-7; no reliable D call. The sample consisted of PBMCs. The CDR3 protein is CASSSSGGPYEQYF. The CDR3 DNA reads TGTGCCAGCAGCTCCAGTGGCGGTCCCTACGAGCAGTACTTC. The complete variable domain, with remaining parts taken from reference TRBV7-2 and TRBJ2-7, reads GAGVSQSPSNKVTEKGKDVELRCDPISGHTALYWYRQSLGQGLEFLIYFQGNSAPDKSGLPSDRFSAERTGGSVSTLTIQRTQQEDSAVYLCASSSSGGPYEQYFGPGTRLTVT.